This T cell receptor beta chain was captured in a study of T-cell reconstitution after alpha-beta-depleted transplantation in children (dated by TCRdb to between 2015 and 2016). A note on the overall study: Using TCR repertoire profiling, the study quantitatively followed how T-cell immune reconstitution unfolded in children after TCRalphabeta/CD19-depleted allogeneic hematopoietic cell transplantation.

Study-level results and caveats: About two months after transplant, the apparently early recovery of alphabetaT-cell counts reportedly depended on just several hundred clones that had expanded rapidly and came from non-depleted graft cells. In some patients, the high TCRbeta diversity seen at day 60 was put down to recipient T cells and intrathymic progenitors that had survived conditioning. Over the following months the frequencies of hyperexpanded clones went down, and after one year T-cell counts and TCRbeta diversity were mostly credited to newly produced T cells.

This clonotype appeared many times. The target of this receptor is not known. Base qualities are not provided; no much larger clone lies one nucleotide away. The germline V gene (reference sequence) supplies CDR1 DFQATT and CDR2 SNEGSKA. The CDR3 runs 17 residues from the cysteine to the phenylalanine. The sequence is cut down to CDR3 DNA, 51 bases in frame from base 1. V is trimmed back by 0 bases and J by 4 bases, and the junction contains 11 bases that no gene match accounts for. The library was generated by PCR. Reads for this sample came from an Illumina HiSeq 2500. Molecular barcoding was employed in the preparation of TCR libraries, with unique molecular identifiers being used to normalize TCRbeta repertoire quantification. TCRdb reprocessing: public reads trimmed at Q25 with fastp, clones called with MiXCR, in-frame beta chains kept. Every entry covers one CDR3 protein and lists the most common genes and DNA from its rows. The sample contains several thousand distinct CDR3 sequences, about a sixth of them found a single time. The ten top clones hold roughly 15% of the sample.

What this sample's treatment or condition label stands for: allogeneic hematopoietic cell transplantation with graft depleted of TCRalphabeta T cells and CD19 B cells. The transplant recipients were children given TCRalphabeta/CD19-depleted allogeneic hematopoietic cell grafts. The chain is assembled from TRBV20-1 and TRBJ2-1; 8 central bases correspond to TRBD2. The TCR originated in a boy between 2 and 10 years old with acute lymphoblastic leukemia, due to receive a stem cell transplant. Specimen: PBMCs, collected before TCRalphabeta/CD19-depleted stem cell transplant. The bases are TGCAGTGCTAGAGATCTTGCGGGGGGCCAATTGTACAATGAGCAGTTCTTC. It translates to CSARDLAGGQLYNEQFF.